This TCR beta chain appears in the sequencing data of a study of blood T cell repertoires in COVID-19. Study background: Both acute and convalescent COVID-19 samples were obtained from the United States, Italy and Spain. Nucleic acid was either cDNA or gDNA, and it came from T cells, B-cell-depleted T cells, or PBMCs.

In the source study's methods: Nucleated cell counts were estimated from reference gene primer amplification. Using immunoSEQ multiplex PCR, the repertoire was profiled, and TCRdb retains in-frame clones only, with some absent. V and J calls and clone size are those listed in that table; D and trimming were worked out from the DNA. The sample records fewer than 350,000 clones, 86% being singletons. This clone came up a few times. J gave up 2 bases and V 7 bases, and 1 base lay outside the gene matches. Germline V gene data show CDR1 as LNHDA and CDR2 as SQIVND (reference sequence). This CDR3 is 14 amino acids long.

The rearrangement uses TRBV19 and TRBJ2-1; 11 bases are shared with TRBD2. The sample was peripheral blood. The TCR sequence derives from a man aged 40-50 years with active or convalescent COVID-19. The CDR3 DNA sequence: TGTGCCAGTACTAGCGGGGGGCCCTACAATGAGCAGTTCTTC. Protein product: CASTSGGPYNEQFF.